This TCR beta chain originates from a study of blood T cells in healthy people across ages. Germline V CDR1 and CDR2: MNHEY, SVGAGI. Trimming pared 4 bases from V and 4 bases from J, leaving 16 bases between. The CDR3 has 16 amino acids. This clonotype showed up just a few times. The second PCR ran about 6 to 12 cycles with a sample-barcoded 5' primer and J-beta primers. Using its own MiXCR run on the 5' RACE reads, TCRdb lists one record per CDR3 protein. This table has hundreds of thousands of distinct CDR3 sequences, roughly 26% appearing once. The data also belong to a second study, concerning T cells of mothers and their children.

The source is a boy between 10 and 17 years old in good health. The source material was blood. The rearrangement uses TRBV6-5 and TRBJ1-4; no firm D call. Here the CDR3 reads CASSSTKGVLNEKLFF. The CDR3 DNA sequence: TGTGCCAGCAGTTCAACCAAGGGCGTCCTTAATGAAAAACTGTTTTTT.